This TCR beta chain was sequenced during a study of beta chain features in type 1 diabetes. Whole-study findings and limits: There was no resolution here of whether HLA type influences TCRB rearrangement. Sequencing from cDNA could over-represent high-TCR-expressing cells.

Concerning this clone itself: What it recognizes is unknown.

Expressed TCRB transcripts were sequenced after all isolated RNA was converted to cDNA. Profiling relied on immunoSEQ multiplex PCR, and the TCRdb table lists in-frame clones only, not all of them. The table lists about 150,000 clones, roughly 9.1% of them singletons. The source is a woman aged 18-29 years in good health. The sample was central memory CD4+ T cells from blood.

The CDR3 loop reads CASSPNEGANTEAFF. CDR3 in DNA: TGTGCCAGCTCACCAAACGAGGGGGCTAACACTGAAGCTTTCTTT. The chain carries TRBV18 and TRBJ1-1; 7 bases match TRBD1. The CDR3 extends over 15 amino acids. V lost 2 bases and J lost 2; bases outside the gene matches: 5. In germline, CDR1 is KGHSH, CDR2 LQKENI.